This entry describes one T cell receptor beta chain. Method: immunoSEQ multiplex PCR; TCRdb's copy keeps in-frame clones and lacks some. This table holds some 110,000 clones, around 80% found once. There are 15 residues in the CDR3. From germline, CDR1 is MNHEY and CDR2 SVGEGT. V lost 4 bases to trimming and J lost 0 bases; unmatched junction nucleotides: 4. This record belongs to a study of blood T cell repertoires in COVID-19. Study-wide context: Samples of COVID-19 (acute and convalescent) were obtained from the United States, Italy and Spain. PBMCs, B-cell-depleted T cells, or T cells were the source of the cDNA or gDNA that made up the material.

The sequenced material came from peripheral blood. The V gene is TRBV6-2 or TRBV6-3, the J gene TRBJ2-7; 9 bases align to TRBD2. This clonotype originated in a man aged 50-59 years with acute or convalescent COVID-19. CDR3 in amino acids: CASSFPSGNSYEQYF. The CDR3 nucleotides are TGTGCCAGCAGTTTCCCTAGCGGGAACTCCTACGAGCAGTACTTC.